This T cell receptor beta chain stems from a study of blood T cell repertoires in COVID-19. For the study at large: COVID-19 samples collected from the United States, Italy and Spain covered acute and convalescent phases.

The CDR3 has 13 residues. The V gene's germline CDR1 is MNHEY and CDR2 SVGEGT. V lost 5 bases, J lost 5 bases, and 12 bases lay in between. Across about 22 US areas, participants ranged in age from about 18 to 90 years. Profiling relied on immunoSEQ multiplex PCR, and the TCRdb table lists in-frame clones only, not all of them. The sample lists some 150,000 clones, about 83% occurring once. Only a few counts were recorded for this clone. This rearrangement joins TRBV6-2 or TRBV6-3 to TRBJ1-1; D perhaps matches TRBD1 (5 bases). The source material was PBMCs or T cells enriched from blood (not recorded which). The receptor's source is a woman aged 45-65 years in a cohort exposed to, infected with or recovered from COVID-19 (not recorded which). The CDR3 DNA sequence: TGTGCCAGCAGTCATTGGGGGGTTACTGAAGCTTTCTTT. This encodes CASSHWGVTEAFF.